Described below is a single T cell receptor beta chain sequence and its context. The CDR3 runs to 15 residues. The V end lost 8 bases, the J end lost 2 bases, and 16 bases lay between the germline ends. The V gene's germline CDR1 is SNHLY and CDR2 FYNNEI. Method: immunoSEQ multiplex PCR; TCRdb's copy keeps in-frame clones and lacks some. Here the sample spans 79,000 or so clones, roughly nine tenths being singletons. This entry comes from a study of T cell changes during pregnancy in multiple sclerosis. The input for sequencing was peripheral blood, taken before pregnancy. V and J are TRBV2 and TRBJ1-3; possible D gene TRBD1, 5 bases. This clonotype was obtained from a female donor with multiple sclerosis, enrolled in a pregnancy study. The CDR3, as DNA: TGTGCCAGCCAGATCTCAGGAGGGGCTGGAAACACCATATATTTT. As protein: CASQISGGAGNTIYF.